Listed here is a single TCR beta chain. This clone's antigen is unknown. It has no much larger one-base neighbor in the sample; base qualities were not kept. This sample is part of a study of blood T cell repertoires in COVID-19 (dated by TCRdb to 2019 to 2021). Concerning the study at large: Collaborator samples came from the United States, Italy and Spain and covered acute and convalescent phases of COVID-19. The material from the prospective study consisted of cDNA or gDNA derived from T cells, B-cell-depleted T cells, or PBMCs. Deeply sampled blood TCRbeta repertoires from subjects exposed to, actively infected with, or recovered from COVID-19 were included in the dataset. The repertoires were released in a freely available public database intended as a resource for research on the immune response to SARS-CoV-2. Samples came from the ongoing ImmuneRACE study (first 160 participants) plus 1,254 subjects from 6 global collaborators. Sample metadata almost always included a de-identified subject ID, COVID-19 status, age in years and sex. Where available, HLA class I and class II types were obtained from metadata supplied by the sample provider rather than from assay-based typing.

Based on the germline V gene, the CDR1 and CDR2 sequences are SGDLS and YYNGEE. The CDR3 starts with the cysteine, ends with the phenylalanine, and has 17 residues. Just the 51-base CDR3 DNA is kept, in frame starting at base 1. V is cut by 0 bases and J by 5 bases, and the space between the germline ends is 17 bases. The immunoSEQ Assay, a bias-controlled multiplex PCR, was used to amplify TCRbeta CDR3 regions from genomic DNA. The published analysis was carried out like this. Within the assay, amplification of reference gene primers was used to estimate how many nucleated cells each sample contained. Sequence reads were collapsed and filtered to measure the absolute abundance of every unique TCRbeta CDR3 rearrangement. For each sample, productive Simpson clonality was calculated as the square root of Simpson's diversity index over productive rearrangements. The immuneACCESS repertoire file appears here via TCRdb, limited to in-frame rearrangements. These files lack a portion of the clones; in checked studies, under half of the deficit traces to unresolved V genes, and the cause of the others is not known. The D gene and trimming were derived from the DNA, and the V and J assignments and clone size from that table. Recorded for this sample are roughly 250,000 clones; around 85% of them occurred a single time. About 4% of the sample rests with the top ten.

Summary of the overall study and its limitations: The quantity of clinical and demographic metadata differed by source and by participant and was supplied without curation.

The collaborating institutions used their own protocols to collect whole blood in K2EDTA tubes. Collaborator samples were shipped for TCRbeta analysis as frozen whole blood, isolated PBMCs, or DNA extracted from either sample type. Specimen: peripheral blood. This chain is built from TRBV9 and TRBJ2-2, and possibly TRBD1, on 5 matching bases. The origin of this receptor is a woman between 40 and 55 years old with active or convalescent COVID-19. The DNA sequence is TGTGCCAGCAGCGTAGTAGGGGCGCCGAGTAATACCGGGGAGCTGTTTTTT. It encodes CASSVVGAPSNTGELFF.